This entry features one T cell receptor beta chain sequence. What this receptor recognizes is not known. No much larger clone exists at a distance of one base, and base qualities are not known. Taken from cysteine to phenylalanine, the CDR3 has 17 residues. The DNA shown is the 51-base CDR3, in frame from base 1. The germline V gene specifies SGHAT as CDR1 and FQNNGV as CDR2. Trimmed from V: 0 bases; trimmed from J: 0 bases; junction bases lacking a gene match: 3. The source of the sample is a study of graft-versus-host responses after intestinal transplantation (dated by TCRdb to about 2021). In terms of the full investigation: The transplants that recipients received were multivisceral, liver-intestinal, or isolated intestinal. Alloreactive clones were identified by sequencing pre-transplant mixed lymphocyte reaction products and comparing these products with unstimulated pre-transplant donor and recipient T cells. All recipients received anti-thymocyte globulin induction followed by maintenance tacrolimus and steroids for around 3 years. Rather than being sequenced by the commercial service, samples from a few later patients were sequenced in-house on an Illumina MiSeq and processed with MiXCR. Donor T cell macrochimerism was defined as a peak of at least 4% donor T cells among recipient peripheral blood mononuclear cells. After intestinal transplantation, graft-versus-host and host-versus-graft alloreactive T cell clones in the graft, circulation and bone marrow were tracked using bulk TCR-beta CDR3 sequencing. The cohort enrolled about two dozen intestinal transplant recipients, one of whom was a retransplant, and a few patients without pretransplant specimens were excluded. Points the paper makes about the study in general: GvH clones turned up in recipient bone marrow, with some appearing earlier in ileal mucosa or blood, a pattern consistent with an intestinal mucosal origin. Peak levels of circulating GvH clones were associated with declines in HvG clones early after transplant. In patients with donor T cell macrochimerism, the allografts had high GvH to HvG T cell clonal ratios. The conclusions were limited by the relatively low number and heterogeneity of the intestinal transplant patients.

This specimen's time point label, per the study, means: cells obtained before transplantation from donor or recipient. CD3+CD4+ and CD3+CD8+ populations were FACS-sorted from unstimulated pre-transplant donor and recipient cells taken from spleen or lymph nodes. Receptors were amplified or captured by the immunoSEQ multiplex PCR assay. For most patients, genomic DNA was isolated with the Qiagen DNeasy Blood and Tissue Kit and shipped frozen to Adaptive Biotechnologies for TCR sequencing. For most patients, genomic DNA was subjected to high-throughput TCR-beta CDR3 sequencing by Adaptive Biotechnologies. Per the source publication's procedure: TCR sequencing data were retrieved from Adaptive's ImmunoSEQ software for more than 15 patients, whereas a few other patients were processed with MiXCR and VDJtools. To correct CD4 versus CD8 sorting errors, any sequence found in both subsets at a frequency ratio below 5:1 was removed. CDR3 nucleotide sequences shared between donor and recipient were removed because their origin could not be assigned. At least 2-fold expansion over unstimulated cells and a minimum CFSE-low frequency of 0.002% (template counts) or 0.001% (read counts) were required for clones to be classified as alloreactive. Mappable clones were those detected in sequenced pre-transplant spleen, lymph node, or MLR CFSE-low populations of the donor or recipient. The cumulative frequency of alloreactive clones was calculated as a percentage of all sequences, weighted by copy number. The source is immuneACCESS, and TCRdb retained only in-frame sequences with V and J called. Part of the clones is not carried over; for the studies checked, unresolved V genes explain less than half of this, and the remainder is unexplained. Clone size and the V and J calls come from that table; the DNA yielded D and trimming. For this sample the table gives 50,000 to 60,000 clones, of which 80% to 95% were detected only once. The ten largest clonotypes hold roughly 2.5% of the sample.

The input for sequencing was unstimulated CD4+ T cells sorted from spleen or lymph node cells, taken before transplant. The rearrangement joined TRBV11-2 to TRBJ2-1; a stretch of 9 junction bases matches TRBD2. This clonotype was obtained from a human donor who was the organ donor for an intestinal transplant. The CDR3 region: CASSLEASGASYNEQFF. The DNA sequence is TGTGCCAGCAGCTTAGAGGCTAGCGGGGCCTCCTACAATGAGCAGTTCTTC.